This paragraph covers one T cell receptor beta chain sequence. Its specificity is not known. This entry belongs to a study of T cell responses to AZD1222 COVID-19 vaccine. Study summary: Doses given second, at about 4 or about 12 weeks, were pooled. Study-level findings and limits: Reports say nearly half of spike-specific TCRs go after unmutated variant regions. The number of AZD1222 recipients seropositive at baseline was only 5 to 7. Most donors were white British, females outnumbered males, and clonal diversity was possibly underestimated.

V lost 0 bases and J lost 3, with 14 bases in between. From germline, CDR1 is MNHEY and CDR2 SVGAGI. This CDR3 region has 16 residues. Profiled with immunoSEQ multiplex PCR; TCRdb holds only in-frame clones, not every one. This table holds some 200,000 clones, about 92% found once. Sequencing used peripheral blood, obtained on day 0 of AZD1222 vaccination. The chain couples TRBV6-5 to TRBJ1-1; no clear D gene. The receptor comes from an adult in good health. CDR3 protein: CASSYSHYQIHTEAFF. In DNA form, the CDR3 reads TGTGCCAGCAGTTACTCCCATTATCAAATCCACACTGAAGCTTTCTTT.